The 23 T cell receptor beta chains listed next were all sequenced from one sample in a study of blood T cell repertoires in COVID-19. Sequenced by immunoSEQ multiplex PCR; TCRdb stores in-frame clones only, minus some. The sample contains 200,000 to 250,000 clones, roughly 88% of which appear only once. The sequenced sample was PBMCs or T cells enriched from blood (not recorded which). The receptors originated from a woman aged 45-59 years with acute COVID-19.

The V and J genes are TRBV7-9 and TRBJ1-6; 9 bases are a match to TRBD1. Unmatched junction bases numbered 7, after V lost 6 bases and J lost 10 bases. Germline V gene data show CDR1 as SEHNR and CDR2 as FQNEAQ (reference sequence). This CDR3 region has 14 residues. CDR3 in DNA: TGTGCCAGCAGGTGGACAGGGGTACGCTCACCCCTCCACTTT. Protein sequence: CASRWTGVRSPLHF.

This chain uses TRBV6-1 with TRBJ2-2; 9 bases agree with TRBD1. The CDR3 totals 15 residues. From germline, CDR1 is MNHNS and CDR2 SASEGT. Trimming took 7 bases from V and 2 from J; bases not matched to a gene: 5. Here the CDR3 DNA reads TGTGCCAGCACCGGGACAGGGACTAACACCGGGGAGCTGTTTTTT. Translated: CASTGTGTNTGELFF.

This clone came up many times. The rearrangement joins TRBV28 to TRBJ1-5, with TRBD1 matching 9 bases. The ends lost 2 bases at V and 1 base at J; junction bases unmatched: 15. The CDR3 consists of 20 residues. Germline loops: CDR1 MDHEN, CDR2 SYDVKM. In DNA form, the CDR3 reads TGTGCCAGCAGTTTACGATACAACCGGGACAGGGAGGGCAGCAATCAGCCCCAGCATTTT. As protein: CASSLRYNRDREGSNQPQHF.

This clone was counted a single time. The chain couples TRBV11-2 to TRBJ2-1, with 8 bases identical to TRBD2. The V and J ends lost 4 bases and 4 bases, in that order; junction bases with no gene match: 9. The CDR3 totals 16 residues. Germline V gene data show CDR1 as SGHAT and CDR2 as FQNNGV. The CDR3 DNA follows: TGTGCCAGCAGCTCTGAGCGGGGGACAAATTACAATGAGCAGTTCTTC. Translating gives CASSSERGTNYNEQFF.

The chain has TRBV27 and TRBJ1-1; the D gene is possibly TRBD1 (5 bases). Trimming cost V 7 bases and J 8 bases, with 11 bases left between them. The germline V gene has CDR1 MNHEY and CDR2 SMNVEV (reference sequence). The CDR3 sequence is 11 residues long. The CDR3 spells CASIRGLEAFF. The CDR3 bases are TGTGCCAGCATTCGGGGGTTAGAAGCTTTCTTT.

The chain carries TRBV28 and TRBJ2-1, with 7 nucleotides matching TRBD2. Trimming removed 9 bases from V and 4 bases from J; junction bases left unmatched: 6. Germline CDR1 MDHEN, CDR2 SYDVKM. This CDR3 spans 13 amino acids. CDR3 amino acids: CASYRDYYNEQFF. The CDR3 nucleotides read TGTGCCAGTTACCGGGACTATTACAATGAGCAGTTCTTC. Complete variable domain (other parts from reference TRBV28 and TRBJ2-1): DVKVTQSSRYLVKRTGEKVFLECVQDMDHENMFWYRQDPGLGLRLIYFSYDVKMKEKGDIPEGYSVSREKKERFSLILESASTNQTSMYLCASYRDYYNEQFFGPGTRLTVL.

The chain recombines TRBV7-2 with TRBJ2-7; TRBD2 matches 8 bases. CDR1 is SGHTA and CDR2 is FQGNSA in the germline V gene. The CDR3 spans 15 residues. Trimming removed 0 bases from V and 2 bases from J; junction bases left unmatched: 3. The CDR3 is CASSLASGGAYEQYF. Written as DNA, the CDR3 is TGTGCCAGCAGCTTAGCGAGCGGGGGAGCCTACGAGCAGTACTTC. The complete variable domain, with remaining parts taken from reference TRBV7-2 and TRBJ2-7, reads GAGVSQSPSNKVTEKGKDVELRCDPISGHTALYWYRQSLGQGLEFLIYFQGNSAPDKSGLPSDRFSAERTGGSVSTLTIQRTQQEDSAVYLCASSLASGGAYEQYFGPGTRLTVT.

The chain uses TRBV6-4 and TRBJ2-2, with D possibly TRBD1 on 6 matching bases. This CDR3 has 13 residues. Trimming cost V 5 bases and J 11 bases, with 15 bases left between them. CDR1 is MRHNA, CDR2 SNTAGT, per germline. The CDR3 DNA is TGTGCCAGCAGTCCCGTCCCGACAGGCGAGCTGTTTTTT. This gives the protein CASSPVPTGELFF.

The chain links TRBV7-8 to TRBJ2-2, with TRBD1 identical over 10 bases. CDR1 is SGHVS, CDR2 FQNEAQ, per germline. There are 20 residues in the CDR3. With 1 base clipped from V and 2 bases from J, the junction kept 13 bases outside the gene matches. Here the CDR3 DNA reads TGTGCCAGCAGCTTAGGGGGGACAGGGGTCCGAAAAATAAACACCGGGGAGCTGTTTTTT. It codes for CASSLGGTGVRKINTGELFF.

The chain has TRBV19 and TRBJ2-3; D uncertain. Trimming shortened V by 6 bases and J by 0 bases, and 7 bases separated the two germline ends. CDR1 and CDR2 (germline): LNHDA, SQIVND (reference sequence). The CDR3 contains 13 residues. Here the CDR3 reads CASRSRSTDTQYF. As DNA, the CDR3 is TGTGCCAGTAGATCGCGTAGCACAGATACGCAGTATTTT. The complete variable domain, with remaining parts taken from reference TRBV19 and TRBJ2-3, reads DGGITQSPKYLFRKEGQNVTLSCEQNLNHDAMYWYRQDPGQGLRLIYYSQIVNDFQKGDIAEGYSVSREKKESFPLTVTSAQKNPTAFYLCASRSRSTDTQYFGPGTRLTVL.

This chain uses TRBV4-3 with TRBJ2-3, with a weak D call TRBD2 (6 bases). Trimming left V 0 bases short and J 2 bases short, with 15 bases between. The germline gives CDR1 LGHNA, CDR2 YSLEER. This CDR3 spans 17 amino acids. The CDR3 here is CASSQEMVAASTDTQYF. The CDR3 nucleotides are TGCGCCAGCAGCCAAGAGATGGTAGCGGCTTCCACAGATACGCAGTATTTT.

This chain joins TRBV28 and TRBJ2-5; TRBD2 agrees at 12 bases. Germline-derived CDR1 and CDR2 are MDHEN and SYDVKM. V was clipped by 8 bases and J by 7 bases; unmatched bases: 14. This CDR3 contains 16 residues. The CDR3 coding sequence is TGTGCCAGCCGCCATTCGAGACTAGCGGGAGTGGGGACCCAGTACTTC. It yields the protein CASRHSRLAGVGTQYF.

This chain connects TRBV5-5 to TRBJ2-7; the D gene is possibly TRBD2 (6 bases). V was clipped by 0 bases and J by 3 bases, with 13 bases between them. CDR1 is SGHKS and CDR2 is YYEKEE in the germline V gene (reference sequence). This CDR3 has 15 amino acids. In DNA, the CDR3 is TGTGCCAGCAGCTTGGTTGGAGGGCAGAACTACGAGCAGTACTTC. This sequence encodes CASSLVGGQNYEQYF.

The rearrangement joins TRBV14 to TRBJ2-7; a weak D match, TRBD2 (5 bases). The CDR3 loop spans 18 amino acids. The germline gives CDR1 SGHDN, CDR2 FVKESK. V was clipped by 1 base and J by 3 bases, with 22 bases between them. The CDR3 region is CASSQVSPDLQKRYEQYF. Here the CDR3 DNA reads TGTGCCAGCAGCCAAGTCTCACCGGACTTACAAAAACGCTACGAGCAGTACTTC.

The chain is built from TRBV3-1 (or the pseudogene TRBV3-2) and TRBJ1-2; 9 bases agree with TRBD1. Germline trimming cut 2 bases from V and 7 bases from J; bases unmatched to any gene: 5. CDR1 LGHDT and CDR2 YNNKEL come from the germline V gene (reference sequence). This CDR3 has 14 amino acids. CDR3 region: CASSQNRGLVGYTF. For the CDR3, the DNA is TGTGCCAGCAGCCAAAACAGGGGGCTTGTTGGCTACACCTTC.

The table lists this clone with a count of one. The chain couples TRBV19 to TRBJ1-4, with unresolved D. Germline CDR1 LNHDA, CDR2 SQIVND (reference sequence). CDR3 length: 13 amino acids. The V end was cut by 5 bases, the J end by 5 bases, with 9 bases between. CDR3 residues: CASSVVENEKLFF. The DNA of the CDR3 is TGTGCCAGTAGTGTGGTAGAAAATGAAAAACTGTTTTTT.

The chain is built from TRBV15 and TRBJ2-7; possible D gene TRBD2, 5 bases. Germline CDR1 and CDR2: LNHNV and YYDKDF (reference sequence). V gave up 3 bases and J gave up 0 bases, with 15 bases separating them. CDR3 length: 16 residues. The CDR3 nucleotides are TGTGCCACCAGCAGCGGAGGTAGGCACAACTCCTACGAGCAGTACTTC. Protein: CATSSGGRHNSYEQYF.

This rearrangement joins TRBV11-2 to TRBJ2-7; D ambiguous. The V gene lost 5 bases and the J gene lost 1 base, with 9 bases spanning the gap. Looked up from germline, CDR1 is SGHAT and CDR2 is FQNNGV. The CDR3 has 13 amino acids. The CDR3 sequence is CASSPPSSYEQYF. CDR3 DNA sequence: TGTGCCAGCAGCCCCCCGTCTTCCTACGAGCAGTACTTC.

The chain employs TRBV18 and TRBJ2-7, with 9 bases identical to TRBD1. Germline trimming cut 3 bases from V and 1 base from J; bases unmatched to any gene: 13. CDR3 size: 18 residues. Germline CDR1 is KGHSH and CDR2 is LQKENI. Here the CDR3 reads CASSPGTGNRRGSYEQYF. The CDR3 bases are TGTGCCAGCTCACCCGGGACAGGGAACCGACGGGGGTCCTACGAGCAGTACTTC.

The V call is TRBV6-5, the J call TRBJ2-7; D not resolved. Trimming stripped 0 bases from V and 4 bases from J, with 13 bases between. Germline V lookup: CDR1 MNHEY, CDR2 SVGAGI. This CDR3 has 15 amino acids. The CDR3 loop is CASSYSTGNPYEQYF. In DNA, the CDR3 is TGTGCCAGCAGTTACTCGACTGGAAATCCTTACGAGCAGTACTTC.

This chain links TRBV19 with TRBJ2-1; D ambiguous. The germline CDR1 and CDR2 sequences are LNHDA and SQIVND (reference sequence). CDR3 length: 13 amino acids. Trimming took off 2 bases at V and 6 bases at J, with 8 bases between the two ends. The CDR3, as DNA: TGTGCCAGTAGTATAACCAGGCTCAATGAGCAGTTCTTC. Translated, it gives CASSITRLNEQFF.

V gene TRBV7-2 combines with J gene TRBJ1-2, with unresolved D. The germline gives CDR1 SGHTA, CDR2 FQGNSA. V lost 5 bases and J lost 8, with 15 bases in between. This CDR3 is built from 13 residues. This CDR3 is CASSDTRGVGYTF. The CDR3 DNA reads TGTGCCAGCAGCGATACCCGGGGAGTCGGCTACACCTTC. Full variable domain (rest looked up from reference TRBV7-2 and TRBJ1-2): GAGVSQSPSNKVTEKGKDVELRCDPISGHTALYWYRQSLGQGLEFLIYFQGNSAPDKSGLPSDRFSAERTGGSVSTLTIQRTQQEDSAVYLCASSDTRGVGYTFGSGTRLTVV.

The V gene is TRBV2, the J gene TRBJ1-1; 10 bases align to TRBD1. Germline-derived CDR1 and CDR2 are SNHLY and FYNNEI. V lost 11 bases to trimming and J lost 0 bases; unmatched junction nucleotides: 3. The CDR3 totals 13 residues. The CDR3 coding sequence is TGTGCCGGAGGGACAGGGGTGAACACTGAAGCTTTCTTT. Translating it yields CAGGTGVNTEAFF.